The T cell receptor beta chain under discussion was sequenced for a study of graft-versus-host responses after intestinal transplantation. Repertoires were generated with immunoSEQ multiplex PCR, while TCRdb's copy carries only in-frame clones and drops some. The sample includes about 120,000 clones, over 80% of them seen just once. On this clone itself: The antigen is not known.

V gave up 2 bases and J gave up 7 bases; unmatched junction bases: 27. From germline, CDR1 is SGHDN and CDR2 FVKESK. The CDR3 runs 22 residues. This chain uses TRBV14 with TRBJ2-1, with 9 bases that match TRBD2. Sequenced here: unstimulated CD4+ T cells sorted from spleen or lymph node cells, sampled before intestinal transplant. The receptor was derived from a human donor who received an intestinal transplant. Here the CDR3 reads CASSQNPKTLGGREGRGNEQFF. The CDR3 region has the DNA TGTGCCAGCAGCCAAAACCCGAAGACGCTTGGGGGGCGGGAGGGCCGGGGAAATGAGCAGTTCTTC.